The 12 T cell receptor beta chains below come from one sample, sequenced in a study of T cells in Graves' hyperthyroidism and ophthalmopathy. Amplification of TCR beta CDR3 regions was performed using RNA transcripts as template. The TCR CDR3 first-round RT-PCR relied on the HTBI primer set. TCRdb analysed the multiplex PCR reads with MiXCR anew, one entry per CDR3 protein. The sample contains about 350,000 distinct CDR3 sequences, 19% of which appear only once. Material: blood. The receptors originated from a woman between 18 and 30 years old with Graves' hyperthyroidism.

This clonotype occurred many times. The J gene is TRBJ2-7, the V gene TRBV12-3 or TRBV12-4, with D hard to call. Trimming removed 8 bases from V and 6 bases from J, with 11 bases in between. This CDR3 spans 11 amino acids. CDR3 loop: CASARAGEQYF. As DNA, the CDR3 is TGTGCCAGCGCCCGTGCTGGCGAGCAGTACTTC.

This clonotype was seen at least ten times. The chain uses TRBV30 and TRBJ1-2; no firm D call. Trimming stripped 0 bases from V and 3 bases from J, with 14 bases between. In germline, CDR1 is GTSNPN, CDR2 SVGIG (reference sequence). The CDR3 contains 15 residues. Here the CDR3 reads CAWSVGSGPHYGYTF. CDR3 nucleotide sequence: TGTGCCTGGAGTGTGGGGTCAGGACCACACTATGGCTACACCTTC.

Ten or more counts support this clonotype. CDR3 DNA sequence: TGTGCCTGGAGTGTACAGGGATGGGCTGAAGCTTTCTTT. Protein sequence: CAWSVQGWAEAFF. The chain combines TRBV30 with TRBJ1-1; possibly TRBD1 for D (6 bases). The CDR3 has 13 amino acids. Trimming pared 0 bases from V and 6 bases from J, leaving 11 bases between. The V gene's germline CDR1 is GTSNPN and CDR2 SVGIG (reference sequence). Together with reference TRBV30 and TRBJ1-1, the CDR3 gives the full variable domain: SQTIHQWPATLVQPVGSPLSLECTVEGTSNPNLYWYRQAAGRGLQLLFYSVGIGQISSEVPQNLSASRPQDRQFILSSKKLLLSDSGFYLCAWSVQGWAEAFFGQGTRLTVV.

This clonotype was recorded at least ten times. J is TRBJ1-2 and V is TRBV6-1; TRBD1 matches at 7 bases. The CDR3 covers 14 residues. Trimming at V came to 0 bases and at J to 5 bases, leaving 3 bases not matched to a gene. Per the germline V gene, CDR1 is MNHNS and CDR2 is SASEGT. This chain's CDR3 is CASSEAGGQYGYTF. In DNA, the CDR3 is TGTGCCAGCAGTGAAGCAGGGGGACAGTATGGCTACACCTTC.

This clonotype was recorded many times. The rearrangement uses TRBV12-5 and TRBJ1-5, with D unclear. There are 11 residues in the CDR3. V lost 3 bases to trimming and J lost 4 bases, with 1 base between them. The germline V gene encodes CDR1 LGHNT and CDR2 FRNRAP. CDR3 nucleotide sequence: TGTGCTAGTGGTTTTAATCAGCCCCAGCATTTT. Translation: CASGFNQPQHF.

This clonotype has only a few counts. The chain carries TRBV3-1 and TRBJ2-5; possibly TRBD1 or TRBD2 for D (5 bases each). CDR1 and CDR2 from the germline V gene are LGHDT and YNNKEL (reference sequence). Trimming stripped 0 bases from V and 1 base from J, with 18 bases between. This CDR3 region has 18 residues. Written as DNA, the CDR3 is TGTGCCAGCAGCCAAGAAAAAAGACTTACAGGACTCCAAGAGACCCAGTACTTC. Amino acids: CASSQEKRLTGLQETQYF.

This clonotype was detected ten times or more. The rearrangement joins TRBV12-3 or TRBV12-4 to TRBJ1-1; 8 bases map to TRBD1. Germline trimming cut 11 bases from V and 5 bases from J; bases unmatched to any gene: 7. This CDR3 has 12 residues. The chain's CDR3 is CAAGQGGTEAFF. Here the CDR3 DNA reads TGTGCCGCCGGACAGGGAGGTACTGAAGCTTTCTTT.

This clonotype was detected ten times or more. The V call is TRBV20-1, the J call TRBJ2-7; D uncertain. Trimming took 4 bases from V and 2 from J, leaving 12 bases between them. The CDR3 runs to 13 residues. Looked up from germline, CDR1 is DFQATT and CDR2 is SNEGSKA (reference sequence). In nucleotides, the CDR3 is TGCAGTGCTATACGGGCATCGCCCTACGAGCAGTACTTC. Protein sequence: CSAIRASPYEQYF.

A few counts support this clonotype. The V and J genes are TRBV6-5 and TRBJ1-1; unclear D gene. From germline, CDR1 is MNHEY and CDR2 SVGAGI. CDR3 length: 15 residues. V was trimmed by 0 bases and J by 11 bases, leaving 19 bases between them. CDR3 DNA: TGTGCCAGCAGTTACTCGTGGTTCTCCGGTGGTGATGCTTTCTTT. Amino acid sequence: CASSYSWFSGGDAFF.

At least ten counts were recorded for this clonotype. The chain links TRBV13 to TRBJ1-1; D is unresolved. Trimming shortened V by 4 bases and J by 6 bases, and 9 bases separated the two germline ends. Germline CDR1 and CDR2: PRHDT and FYEKMQ (reference sequence). This CDR3 region has 12 residues. CDR3 sequence: CASSSRRAEAFF. The CDR3 nucleotides are TGTGCCAGCAGCTCAAGGAGGGCTGAAGCTTTCTTT.

This clonotype appeared many times. The chain is built from TRBV20-1 and TRBJ1-1; a weak D match, TRBD1 (6 bases). This CDR3 comprises 13 residues. The germline gives CDR1 DFQATT, CDR2 SNEGSKA (reference sequence). The V and J ends lost 2 bases and 2 bases respectively, with 9 bases between them. The DNA of the CDR3 is TGCAGTGCTAGACCGGGACAAAACACTGAAGCTTTCTTT. Its translation is CSARPGQNTEAFF.

In its sample, this clonotype was seen many times. The chain recombines TRBV7-9 with TRBJ2-7; D is unclear. CDR3 length: 15 amino acids. Trimming cost V 1 base and J 0 bases, with 10 bases left between them. CDR1 SEHNR and CDR2 FQNEAQ come from the germline V gene (reference sequence). The CDR3 nucleotides read TGTGCCAGCAGCTTAGGGCTTTTTAGCTCCTACGAGCAGTACTTC. This translates into CASSLGLFSSYEQYF. Based on the CDR3 plus reference TRBV7-9 and TRBJ2-7, the full variable domain is DTGVSQNPRHKITKRGQNVTFRCDPISEHNRLYWYRQTLGQGPEFLTYFQNEAQLEKSRLLSDRFSAERPKGSFSTLEIQRTEQGDSAMYLCASSLGLFSSYEQYFGPGTRLTVT.